This T cell receptor (beta chain) was identified during a study of cytomegalovirus exposure and HLA in healthy donors. Study results and limitations: In a later analysis, a missense DCLRE1C variant was linked to TCR beta V- and J-gene trimming. Later analysis placed DRB1 highest and HLA-C lowest in TCR association rates, which differed by HLA locus.

The PCR had 60 Vbeta and 13 Jbeta primers. The data were produced by immunoSEQ multiplex PCR, yet TCRdb's version contains in-frame clones alone and is incomplete. The sample consists of hundreds of thousands of clones, approximately 80% of them appearing once. This clone was seen more than once but under ten times. Its antigen is as yet unknown. The CDR3 runs to 13 residues. The germline CDR1 and CDR2 sequences are SGHNT and YYREEE (reference sequence). V dropped 2 bases and J dropped 5 bases, with 8 bases sitting between them. Sequenced: PBMCs. The chain recombines TRBV5-4 with TRBJ2-1; D uncertain. This receptor was taken from a boy aged 2 to 10 in good health and CMV-seronegative. CDR3 nucleotide sequence: TGTGCCAGCAGCTTACCTAACGACAATGAGCAGTTCTTC. Amino acid sequence: CASSLPNDNEQFF.